This entry lists 7 T cell receptor beta chains sequenced from one sample in a study of blood T cells in healthy people across ages. Next came a second PCR, run for about 7 to 12 cycles, which used a sample-barcoded 5' primer along with a J-beta primer mix. TCRdb redid the calling of the 5' RACE reads with MiXCR, one entry per CDR3 protein. The sample yields 1.8 million or so distinct CDR3 sequences, about 39% seen once. Sequenced sample: blood. The source is a human donor in good health.

The chain couples TRBV7-2 to TRBJ1-6; TRBD1 matches at 9 bases. With V trimmed by 3 bases and J by 8 bases, 5 bases remained unmatched. CDR3 length: 15 residues. Germline V CDR1 and CDR2: SGHTA, FQGNSA. The DNA of the CDR3 is TGTGCCAGCAGCTTCGGGACAGGGAGCGATTCACCCCTCCACTTT. Residues: CASSFGTGSDSPLHF.

This clonotype was seen a few times. The junction differs from germline at one of its ends, possibly a read error. This chain joins TRBV29-1 and TRBJ2-1; 8 bases are a match to TRBD1. Germline values: CDR1 SQVTM, CDR2 ANQGSEA. The CDR3 is 16 amino acids. The CDR3 is CSVEGGTGGTYNKQFF. CDR3 sequence (DNA): TGCAGCGTTGAAGGTGGGACAGGCGGGACCTACAATAAGCAGTTCTTC.

CDR3 region: CASSHVGGTGGITWGDTQYF. Written as DNA, the CDR3 is TGCGCCAGCAGCCATGTTGGAGGGACTGGCGGGATCACTTGGGGAGATACGCAGTATTTT. The chain recombines TRBV4-3 with TRBJ2-3; tentative D call: TRBD2 (6 bases). V lost 3 bases and J 5 bases, leaving 30 bases between the germline ends. The CDR3 has 20 residues. Germline V gene sequence: CDR1 LGHNA, CDR2 YSLEER.

This clonotype showed up just a few times. The V gene is TRBV5-5, the J gene TRBJ2-3, with D perhaps TRBD2 (6 bases). CDR1 SGHKS and CDR2 YYEKEE come from the germline V gene (reference sequence). Trimming cost V 5 bases and J 0 bases, with 13 bases left between them. CDR3 length: 15 amino acids. The CDR3: CASRWGGASTDTQYF. The CDR3 nucleotides read TGTGCCAGCAGATGGGGCGGGGCCAGCACAGATACGCAGTATTTT.

V and J are TRBV7-9 and TRBJ2-1; 7 bases are a match to TRBD1. Germline loops: CDR1 SEHNR, CDR2 FQNEAQ (reference sequence). With V trimmed by 5 bases and J by 1 base, 8 bases remained unmatched. This CDR3 has 16 residues. The CDR3 DNA reads TGTGCCAGCAGCCCCAGGGGGTCTGGATCCTACAATGAGCAGTTCTTC. Translating it yields CASSPRGSGSYNEQFF.

This clonotype was seen a few times. The chain couples TRBV7-2 to TRBJ2-7; TRBD1 is a possible D gene (5 bases). Germline CDR1 SGHTA, CDR2 FQGNSA. The V gene lost 3 bases and the J gene lost 4 bases, with 16 bases spanning the gap. CDR3 length: 15 residues. This CDR3 reads CASSLTASGQYEQYF. In nucleotides, the CDR3 is TGTGCCAGCAGCTTGACAGCCTCGGGTCAATACGAGCAGTACTTC.

This clonotype has more than one count but fewer than ten. J is TRBJ2-1 and V is TRBV7-8; the D gene is possibly TRBD1 (6 bases). Trimming took 1 base from V and 8 from J, leaving 18 bases between them. Germline V lookup: CDR1 SGHVS, CDR2 FQNEAQ. The CDR3 is 16 residues long. The CDR3 reads CASSLGGGTGTHEQFF. The CDR3 DNA is TGTGCCAGCAGCTTAGGGGGTGGGACCGGGACACATGAGCAGTTCTTC.